This TCR beta chain was obtained from a study of patients and donors after allogeneic stem cell transplantation. Each CDR3 protein is one row after TCRdb ran MiXCR on the RT-PCR reads. Here the sample spans roughly 9,900 distinct CDR3 sequences, roughly 5.9% being singletons. This CDR3 spans 16 amino acids. The germline V and J ends were trimmed by 0 bases and 7 bases, with 18 bases remaining between them. CDR1 LGHDT and CDR2 YNNKEL come from the germline V gene (reference sequence). By its share, this clonotype is large (0.1 to 1%). V gene TRBV3-1 combines with J gene TRBJ1-2, with D tentatively TRBD1 (5 bases). Sequenced sample: blood, either unsorted or a sorted T cell fraction (not recorded which). This receptor was taken from a human donor who was either an allogeneic HSCT recipient or a stem cell or donor lymphocyte infusion donor (not recorded which). It is not recorded whose cells these are; they may come from a transplant donor. CDR3 protein: CASSQDRQAVGGGYTF. The CDR3 DNA is TGTGCCAGCAGCCAAGATCGGCAGGCTGTTGGGGGTGGCTACACCTTC.